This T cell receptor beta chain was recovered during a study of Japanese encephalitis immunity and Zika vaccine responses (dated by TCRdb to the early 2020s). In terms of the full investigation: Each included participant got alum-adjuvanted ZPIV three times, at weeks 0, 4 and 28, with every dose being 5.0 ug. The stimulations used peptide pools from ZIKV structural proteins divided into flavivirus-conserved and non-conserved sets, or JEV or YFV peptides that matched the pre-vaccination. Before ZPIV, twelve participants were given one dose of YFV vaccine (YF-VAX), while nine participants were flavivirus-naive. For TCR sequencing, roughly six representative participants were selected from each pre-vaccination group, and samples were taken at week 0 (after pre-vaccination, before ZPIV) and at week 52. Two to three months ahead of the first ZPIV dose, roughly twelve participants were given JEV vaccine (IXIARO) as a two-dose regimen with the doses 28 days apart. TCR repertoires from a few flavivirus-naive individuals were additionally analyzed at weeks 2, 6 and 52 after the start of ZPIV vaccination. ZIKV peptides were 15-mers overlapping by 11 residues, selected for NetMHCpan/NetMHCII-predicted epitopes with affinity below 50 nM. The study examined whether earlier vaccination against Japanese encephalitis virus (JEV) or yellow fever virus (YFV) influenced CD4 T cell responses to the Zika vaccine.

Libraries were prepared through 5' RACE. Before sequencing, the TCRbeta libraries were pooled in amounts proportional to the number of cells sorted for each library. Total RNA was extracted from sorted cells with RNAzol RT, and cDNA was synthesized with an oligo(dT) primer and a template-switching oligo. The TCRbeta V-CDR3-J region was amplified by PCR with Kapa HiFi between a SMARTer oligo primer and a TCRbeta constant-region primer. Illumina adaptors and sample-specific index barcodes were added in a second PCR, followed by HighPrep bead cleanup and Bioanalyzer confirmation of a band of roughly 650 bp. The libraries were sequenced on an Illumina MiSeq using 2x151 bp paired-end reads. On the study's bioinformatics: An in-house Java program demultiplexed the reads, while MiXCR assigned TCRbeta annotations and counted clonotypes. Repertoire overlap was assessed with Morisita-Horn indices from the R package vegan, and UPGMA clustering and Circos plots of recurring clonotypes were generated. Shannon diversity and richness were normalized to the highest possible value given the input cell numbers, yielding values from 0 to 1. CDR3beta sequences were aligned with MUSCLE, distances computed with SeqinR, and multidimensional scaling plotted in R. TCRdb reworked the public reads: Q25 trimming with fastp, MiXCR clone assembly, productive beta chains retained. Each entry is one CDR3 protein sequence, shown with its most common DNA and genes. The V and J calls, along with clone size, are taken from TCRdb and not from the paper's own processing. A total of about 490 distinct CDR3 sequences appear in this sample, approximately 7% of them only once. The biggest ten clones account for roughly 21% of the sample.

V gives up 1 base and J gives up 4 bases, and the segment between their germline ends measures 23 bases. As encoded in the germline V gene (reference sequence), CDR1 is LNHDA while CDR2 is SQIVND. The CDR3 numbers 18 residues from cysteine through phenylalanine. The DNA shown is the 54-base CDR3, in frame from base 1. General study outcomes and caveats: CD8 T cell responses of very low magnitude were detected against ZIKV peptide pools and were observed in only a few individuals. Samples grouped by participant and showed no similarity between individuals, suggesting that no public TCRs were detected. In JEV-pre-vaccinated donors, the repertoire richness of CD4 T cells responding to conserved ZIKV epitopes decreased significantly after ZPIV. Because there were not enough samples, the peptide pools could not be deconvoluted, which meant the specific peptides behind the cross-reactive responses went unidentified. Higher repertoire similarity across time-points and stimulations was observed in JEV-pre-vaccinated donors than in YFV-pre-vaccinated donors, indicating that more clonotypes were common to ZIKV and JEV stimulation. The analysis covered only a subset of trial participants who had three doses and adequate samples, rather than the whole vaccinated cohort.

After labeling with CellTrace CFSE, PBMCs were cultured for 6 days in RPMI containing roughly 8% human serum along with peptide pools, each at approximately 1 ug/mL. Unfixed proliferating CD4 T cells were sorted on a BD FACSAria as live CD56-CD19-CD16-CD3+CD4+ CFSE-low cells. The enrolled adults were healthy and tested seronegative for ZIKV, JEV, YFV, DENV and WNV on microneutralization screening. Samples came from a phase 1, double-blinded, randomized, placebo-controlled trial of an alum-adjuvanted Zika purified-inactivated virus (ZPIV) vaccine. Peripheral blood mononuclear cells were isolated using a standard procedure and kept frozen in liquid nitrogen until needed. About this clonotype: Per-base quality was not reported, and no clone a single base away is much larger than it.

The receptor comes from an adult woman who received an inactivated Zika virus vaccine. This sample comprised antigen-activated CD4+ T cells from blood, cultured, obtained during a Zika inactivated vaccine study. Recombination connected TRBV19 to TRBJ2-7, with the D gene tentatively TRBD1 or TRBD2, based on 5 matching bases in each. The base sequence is TGTGCCAGTAGTATAGCTTCAACAGGAGGTCCTAACTCTTACGAGCAGTACTTC. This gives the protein CASSIASTGGPNSYEQYF.